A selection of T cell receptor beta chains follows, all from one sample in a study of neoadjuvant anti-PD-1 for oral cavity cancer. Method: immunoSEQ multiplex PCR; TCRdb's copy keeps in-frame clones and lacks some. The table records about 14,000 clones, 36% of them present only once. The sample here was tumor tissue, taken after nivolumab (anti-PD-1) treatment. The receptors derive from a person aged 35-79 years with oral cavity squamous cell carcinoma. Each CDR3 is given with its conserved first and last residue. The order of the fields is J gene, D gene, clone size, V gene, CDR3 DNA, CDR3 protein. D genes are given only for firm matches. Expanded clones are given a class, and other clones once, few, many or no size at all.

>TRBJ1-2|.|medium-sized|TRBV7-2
TGTGCCAGCAGCTTAGGTCACGGAATCTATGGCTACACCTTC
CASSLGHGIYGYTF
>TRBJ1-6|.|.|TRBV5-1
TGCGCCAGCAGATCAGGGAATAATTCACCCCTCCACTTT
CASRSGNNSPLHF
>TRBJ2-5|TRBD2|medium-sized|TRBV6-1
TGTGCCAGCAGTGAAGCGACCGGGGGGGTTTCGGAGACCCAGTACTTC
CASSEATGGVSETQYF
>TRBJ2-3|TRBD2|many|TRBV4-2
TGTGCCAGCAGCCAAGCGGGGGGGGAGGATACGCAGTATTTT
CASSQAGGEDTQYF
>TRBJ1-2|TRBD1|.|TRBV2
TGTGCCAGCAGTCTCGGACAGGCGAGGCTCTATGGCTACACCTTC
CASSLGQARLYGYTF
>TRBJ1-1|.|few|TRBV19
TGTGCCAGTAGTGCCCGTGAGGGGGAGCGGAACACTGAAGCTTTCTTT
CASSAREGERNTEAFF
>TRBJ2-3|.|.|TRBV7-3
TGTGCCAGCAGCCCGTATATGCGGGGCAGTGCCGATACGCAGTATTTT
CASSPYMRGSADTQYF
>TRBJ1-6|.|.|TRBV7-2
TGTGCCAGCAGCTTAGGGGGCAGCTCCTATAATTCACCCCTCCACTTT
CASSLGGSSYNSPLHF
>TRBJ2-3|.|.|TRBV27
TGTGCCAGCAGTTTCGGGGGCTTGTATTCAGATACGCAGTATTTT
CASSFGGLYSDTQYF
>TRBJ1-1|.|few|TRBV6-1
TGTGCCAGCAGTGAAGCGGAAGCTTTCTTT
CASSEAEAFF
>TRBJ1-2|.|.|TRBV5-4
TGTGCCAGCAGCTTGAGGACCAACTATGGCTACACCTTC
CASSLRTNYGYTF
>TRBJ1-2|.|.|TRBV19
TGTGCCAGTAGTATAGAGGTACGAGTCATGGGCTACACCTTC
CASSIEVRVMGYTF
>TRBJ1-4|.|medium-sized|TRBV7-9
TGTGCCAGCACCAAAATACAGGGCGGGAATGAAAAACTGTTTTTT
CASTKIQGGNEKLFF
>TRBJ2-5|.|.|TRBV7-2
TGTGCCAGCAGCTTAGTGAGTGGACAGCAAGAGACCCAGTACTTC
CASSLVSGQQETQYF
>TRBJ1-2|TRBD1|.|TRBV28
TGTGCCAGCAGTCTTAACCTAATTGGGCCCCGGGACAGGGGAAAGGATTTTGGCTACACCTTC
CASSLNLIGPRDRGKDFGYTF
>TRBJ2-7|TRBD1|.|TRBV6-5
TGTGCCAGCAGACCGCCCTCAGGGGGCGCTTGGGAGCAGTACTTC
CASRPPSGGAWEQYF
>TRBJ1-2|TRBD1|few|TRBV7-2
TGTGCCAGCAGTAGGGACAGGGACTATGGCTACACCTTC
CASSRDRDYGYTF